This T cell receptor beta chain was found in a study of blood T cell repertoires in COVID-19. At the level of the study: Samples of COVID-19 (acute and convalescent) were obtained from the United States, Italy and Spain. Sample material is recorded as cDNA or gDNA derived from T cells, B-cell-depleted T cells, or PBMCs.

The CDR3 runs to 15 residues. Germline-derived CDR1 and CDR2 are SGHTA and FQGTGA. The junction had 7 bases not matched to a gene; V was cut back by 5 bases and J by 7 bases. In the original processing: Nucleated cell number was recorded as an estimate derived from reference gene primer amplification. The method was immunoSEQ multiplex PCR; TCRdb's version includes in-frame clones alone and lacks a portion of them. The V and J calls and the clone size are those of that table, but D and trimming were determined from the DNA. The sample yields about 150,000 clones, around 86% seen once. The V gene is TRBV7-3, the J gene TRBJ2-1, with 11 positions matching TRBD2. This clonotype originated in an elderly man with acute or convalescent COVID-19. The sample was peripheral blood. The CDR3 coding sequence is TGTGCCAGCAGCAGTGTTAGCGGGAGGGGGAATGAGCAGTTCTTC. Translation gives CASSSVSGRGNEQFF.